One T cell receptor (beta chain) is described in this entry. This clonotype occurred a few times. What this receptor recognizes is not known. The record has no base qualities; no much larger clone is one base away. The sample originates from a study of T cells after yellow fever vaccination (dated by TCRdb to the late 2010s). At the level of the whole study: The SMART-Seq v4 Ultra Low Input RNA kit was used to prepare libraries from fractions with low cell numbers. To follow T-cell clones before and after primary and booster YFV17D yellow fever vaccination, bulk TCR alpha and beta repertoires were sequenced over time. Two healthy male donors, one aged 18 to 30 and one aged 30 to 39 years, were included in the cohort. Blood was drawn at multiple timepoints before and after primary and secondary immunization, with bulk PBMC replicates and cell subsets isolated.

This specimen's treatment or condition label, interpreted: live attenuated yellow fever vaccine strain. At each blood-draw timepoint, two biological replicates of bulk PBMCs were collected. A standard Ficoll-Paque protocol was used to isolate PBMCs from peripheral blood. RNA was extracted with TriZol from bulk PBMCs, CD4 and CD8 fractions, and dextramer-positive and dextramer-negative fractions. The paper's findings and limits, for the study overall: A small share of clonotypes occurred in both CD4 and CD8 compartments, likely arising from convergent recombination. Most clones expanded after primary vaccination (96% of CD4 and 88% of CD8) were re-detected after the booster, suggesting that broad memory maintenance occurred. Because abundant contaminating clonotypes from the bulk population could be contained in FACS-sorted repertoires, computational filtering was required. Because the study included only a couple of donors, the extent to which the findings can be generalized is limited. Compared with the primary T-cell response, the secondary T-cell response was weaker but faster, peaking on day 5 rather than day 15.

TCR cDNA was synthesized by 5'RACE template switching, which introduced a universal primer site and unique molecular identifiers. cDNA synthesis was primed from both the TCR alpha and TCR beta constant segments. Library amplification used two PCR steps, and the second PCR step added sample barcodes and sequencing adapters. Sequencing of libraries was done on Illumina HiSeq 2500 (2x100 bp) or NovaSeq (2x150 bp). The source study handled its data this way. MIGEC handled demultiplexing of reads and collapsing into UMI consensus sequences, while MiXCR performed V(D)J alignment. Vaccine-responding clonotypes were identified with edgeR using replicate PBMC samples, with FDR below 0.01 and a log2 fold change above 5 up to day 15 being required. Each bulk clonotype was labeled CD4 or CD8 based on which sequenced repertoire, CD4 or CD8, contained the clonotype at higher abundance. TCRdb reran the public reads through fastp at Q25 and MiXCR, keeping productive beta chains. When rows share a CDR3 protein, they turn into one entry using the most common DNA and genes. The V and J calls and clone size are TCRdb's, not the authors'. The sample profile shows about 550,000 distinct CDR3 sequences; approximately 21% of them were found once. The ten largest make up more than 13% of the sample.

Reading from cysteine to phenylalanine, the CDR3 counts 13 amino acids. The CDR3 DNA has 39 bases and is translated from base 1. V sheds 3 bases and J sheds 0 bases, leaving 9 bases between their ends. Taken from the germline V gene (reference sequence), the CDR1 and CDR2 loops are DFQATT and SNEGSKA. The chain employs TRBV20-1 and TRBJ2-7; the D gene identity is not certain. Here the sequenced sample was PBMCs, taken 15 days after the yellow fever booster vaccination. The TCR originated in a man between 25 and 39 years old who received the YFV17D yellow fever vaccine. The base sequence is TGCAGTGCTAGTAGTGAGTTCTCCTACGAGCAGTACTTC. This translates into CSASSEFSYEQYF.